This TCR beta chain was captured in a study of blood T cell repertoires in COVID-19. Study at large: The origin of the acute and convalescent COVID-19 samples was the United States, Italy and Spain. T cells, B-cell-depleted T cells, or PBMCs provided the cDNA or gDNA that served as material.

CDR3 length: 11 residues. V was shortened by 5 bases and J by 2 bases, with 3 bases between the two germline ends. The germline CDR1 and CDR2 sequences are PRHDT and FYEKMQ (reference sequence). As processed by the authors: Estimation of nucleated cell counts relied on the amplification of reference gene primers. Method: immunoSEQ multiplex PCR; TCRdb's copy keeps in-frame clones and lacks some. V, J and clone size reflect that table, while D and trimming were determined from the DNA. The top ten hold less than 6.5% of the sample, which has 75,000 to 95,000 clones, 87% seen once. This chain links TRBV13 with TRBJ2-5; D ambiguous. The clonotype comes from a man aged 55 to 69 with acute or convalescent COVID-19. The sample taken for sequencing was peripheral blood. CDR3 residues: CASSLQETQYF. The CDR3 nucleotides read TGTGCCAGCAGCCTTCAAGAGACCCAGTACTTC.